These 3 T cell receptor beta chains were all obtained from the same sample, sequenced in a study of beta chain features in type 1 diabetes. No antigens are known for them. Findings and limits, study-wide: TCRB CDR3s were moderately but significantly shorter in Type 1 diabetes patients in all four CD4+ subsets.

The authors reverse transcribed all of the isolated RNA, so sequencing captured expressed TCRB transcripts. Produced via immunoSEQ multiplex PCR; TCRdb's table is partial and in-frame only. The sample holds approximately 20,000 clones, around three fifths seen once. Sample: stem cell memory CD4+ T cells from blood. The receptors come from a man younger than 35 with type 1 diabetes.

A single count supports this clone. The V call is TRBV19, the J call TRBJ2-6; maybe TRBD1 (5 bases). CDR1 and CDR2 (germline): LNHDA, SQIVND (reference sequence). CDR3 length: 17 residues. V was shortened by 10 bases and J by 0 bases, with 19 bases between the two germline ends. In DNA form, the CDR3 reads TGTGCCAATCGACACTACCTCCAGGGCTCTGGGGCCAACGTCCTGACTTTC. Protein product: CANRHYLQGSGANVLTF.

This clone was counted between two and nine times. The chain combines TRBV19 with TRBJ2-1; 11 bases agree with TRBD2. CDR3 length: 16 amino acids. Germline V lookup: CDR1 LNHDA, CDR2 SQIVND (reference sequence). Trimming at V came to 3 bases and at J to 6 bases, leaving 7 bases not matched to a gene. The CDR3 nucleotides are TGTGCCAGTAGTATTGGAAGACTAGCGGGACTCAATGAGCAGTTCTTC. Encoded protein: CASSIGRLAGLNEQFF.

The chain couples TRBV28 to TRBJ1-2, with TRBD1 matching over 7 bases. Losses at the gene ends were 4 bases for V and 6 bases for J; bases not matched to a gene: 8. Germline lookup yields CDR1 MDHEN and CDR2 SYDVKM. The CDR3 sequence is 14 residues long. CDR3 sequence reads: CASSSTGNPNGYTF. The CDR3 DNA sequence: TGTGCCAGCAGTTCGACAGGGAACCCTAATGGCTACACCTTC.